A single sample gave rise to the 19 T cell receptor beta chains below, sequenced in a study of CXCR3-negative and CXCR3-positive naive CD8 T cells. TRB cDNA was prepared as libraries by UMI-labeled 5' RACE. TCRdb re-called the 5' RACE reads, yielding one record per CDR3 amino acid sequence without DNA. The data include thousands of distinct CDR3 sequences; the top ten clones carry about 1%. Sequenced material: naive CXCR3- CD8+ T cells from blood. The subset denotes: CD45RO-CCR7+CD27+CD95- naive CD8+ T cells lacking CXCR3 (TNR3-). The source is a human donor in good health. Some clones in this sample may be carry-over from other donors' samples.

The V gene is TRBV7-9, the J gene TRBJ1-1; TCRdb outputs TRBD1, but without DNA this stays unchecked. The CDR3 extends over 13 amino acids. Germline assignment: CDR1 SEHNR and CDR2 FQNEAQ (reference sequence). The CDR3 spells CASSQRQGPEAFF.

CDR3 in amino acids: CSVEDLGDAEAFF. This sequence joins TRBV29-1 and TRBJ1-1. Per germline, CDR1 SQVTM and CDR2 ANQGSEA. The CDR3 sequence is 13 residues long.

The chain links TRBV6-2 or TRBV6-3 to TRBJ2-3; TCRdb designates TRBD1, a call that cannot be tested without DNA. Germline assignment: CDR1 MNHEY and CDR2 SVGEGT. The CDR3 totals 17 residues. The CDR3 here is CASSDIRDRAIPDTQYF.

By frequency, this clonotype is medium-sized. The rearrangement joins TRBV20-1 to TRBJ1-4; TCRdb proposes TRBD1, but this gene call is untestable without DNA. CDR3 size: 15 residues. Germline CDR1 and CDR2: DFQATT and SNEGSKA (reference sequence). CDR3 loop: CSASPRGQDNEKLFF.

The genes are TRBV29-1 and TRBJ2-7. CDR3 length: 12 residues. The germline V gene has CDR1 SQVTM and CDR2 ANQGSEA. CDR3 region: CSVDIGSYEQYF.

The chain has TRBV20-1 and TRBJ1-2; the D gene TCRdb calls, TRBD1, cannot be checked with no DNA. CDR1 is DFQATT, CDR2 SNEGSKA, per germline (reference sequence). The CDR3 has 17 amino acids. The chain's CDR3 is CSARAHPGQLLHYGYTF.

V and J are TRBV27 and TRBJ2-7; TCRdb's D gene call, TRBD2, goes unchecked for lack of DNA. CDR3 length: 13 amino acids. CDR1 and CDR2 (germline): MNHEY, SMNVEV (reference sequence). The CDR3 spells CASSLGGGYEQYF.

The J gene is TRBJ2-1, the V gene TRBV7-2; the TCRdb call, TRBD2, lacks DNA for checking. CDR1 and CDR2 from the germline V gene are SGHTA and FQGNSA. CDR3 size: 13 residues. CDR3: CASSWIGTSEQFF.

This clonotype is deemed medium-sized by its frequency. This CDR3 is CASSFPTGGTEAFF. The chain is built from TRBV5-6 and TRBJ1-1; the D call of TRBD1 rests on TCRdb alone, since no DNA is present to check it. Germline assignment: CDR1 SGHDT and CDR2 YYEEEE. The CDR3 is 14 amino acids.

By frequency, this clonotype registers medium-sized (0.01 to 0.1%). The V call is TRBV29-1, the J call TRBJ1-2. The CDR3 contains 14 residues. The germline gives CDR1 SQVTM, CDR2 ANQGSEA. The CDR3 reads CSVEVGVPTYGYTF.

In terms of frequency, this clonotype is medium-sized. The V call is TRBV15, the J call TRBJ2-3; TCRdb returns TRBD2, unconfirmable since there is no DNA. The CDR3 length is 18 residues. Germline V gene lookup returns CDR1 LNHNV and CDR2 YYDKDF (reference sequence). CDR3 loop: CATSRDGSGDPSTDTQYF.

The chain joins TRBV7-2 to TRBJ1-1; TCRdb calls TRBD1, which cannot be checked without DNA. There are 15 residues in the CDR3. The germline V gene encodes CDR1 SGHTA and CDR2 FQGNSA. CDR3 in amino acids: CASSPRQGEDSEAFF.

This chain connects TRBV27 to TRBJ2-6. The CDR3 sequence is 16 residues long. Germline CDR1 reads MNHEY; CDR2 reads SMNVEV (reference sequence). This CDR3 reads CASSLLASTGANVLTF.

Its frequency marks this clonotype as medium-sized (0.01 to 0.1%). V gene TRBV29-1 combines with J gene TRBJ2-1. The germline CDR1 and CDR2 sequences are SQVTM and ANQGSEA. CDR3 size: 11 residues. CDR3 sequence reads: CSVGLTNEQFF.

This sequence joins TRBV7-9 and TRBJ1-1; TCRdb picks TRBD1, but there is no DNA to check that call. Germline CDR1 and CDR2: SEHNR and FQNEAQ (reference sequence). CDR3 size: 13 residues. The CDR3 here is CASSTGQASEAFF.

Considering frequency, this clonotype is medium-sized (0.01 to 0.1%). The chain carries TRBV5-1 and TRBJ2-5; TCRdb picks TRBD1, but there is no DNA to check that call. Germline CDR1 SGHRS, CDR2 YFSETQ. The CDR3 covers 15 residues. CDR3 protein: CASSHGTTAIETQYF.

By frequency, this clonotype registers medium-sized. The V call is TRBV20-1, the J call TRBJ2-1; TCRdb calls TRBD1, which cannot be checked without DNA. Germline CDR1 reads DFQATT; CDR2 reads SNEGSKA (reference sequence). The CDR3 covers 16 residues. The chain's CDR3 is CSARDRGRGSYNEQFF.

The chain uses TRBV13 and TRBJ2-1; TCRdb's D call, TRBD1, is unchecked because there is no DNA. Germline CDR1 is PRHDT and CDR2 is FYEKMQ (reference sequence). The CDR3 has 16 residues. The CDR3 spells CASSPGQGLGHNEQFF.

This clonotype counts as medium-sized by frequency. The CDR3 is CSVDPPADTQYF. The chain uses TRBV29-1 and TRBJ2-3; absent DNA, TCRdb's TRBD1 call cannot be checked. From germline, CDR1 is SQVTM and CDR2 ANQGSEA. This CDR3 contains 12 residues.